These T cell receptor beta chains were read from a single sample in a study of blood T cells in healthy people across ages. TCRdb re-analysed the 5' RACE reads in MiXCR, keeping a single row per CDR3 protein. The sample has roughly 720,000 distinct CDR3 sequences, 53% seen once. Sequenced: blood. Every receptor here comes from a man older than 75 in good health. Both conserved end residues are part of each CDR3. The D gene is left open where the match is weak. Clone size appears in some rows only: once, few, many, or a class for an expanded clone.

DNA: TGTGCCAGCAGTGAAGGGGATAGCGTTAAAGAGACCCAGTACTTC; CDR3: CASSEGDSVKETQYF; size: -; D: -; J: TRBJ2-5; V: TRBV2
DNA: TGCGCCAGCAGCTTGGCTAGCGGCACGGACGAGCAGTACTTC; CDR3: CASSLASGTDEQYF; size: -; D: TRBD2; J: TRBJ2-7; V: TRBV5-1
DNA: TGTGCCAGCAGCCAAGATCTAAGCCCCAGATACGCGTATTTT; CDR3: CASSQDLSPRYAYF; size: few; D: -; J: TRBJ2-3; V: TRBV14
DNA: TGCGCCAGCAGCGACGGGAACTATGGCTACACCTTC; CDR3: CASSDGNYGYTF; size: few; D: -; J: TRBJ1-2; V: TRBV5-1
DNA: TGCAGTGCTAGAAACACGGACGGACGGGGGGATGGCTACACCTTC; CDR3: CSARNTDGRGDGYTF; size: few; D: -; J: TRBJ1-2; V: TRBV20-1
DNA: TGTGCCAGCAGGGACAGGGAGAACACTGAAGCTTTCTTT; CDR3: CASRDRENTEAFF; size: -; D: TRBD1; J: TRBJ1-1; V: TRBV2
DNA: TGCGCCAGCAGCAAAAGGGGTACAACTAATGAAAAACTGTTTTTT; CDR3: CASSKRGTTNEKLFF; size: -; D: -; J: TRBJ1-4; V: TRBV5-1
DNA: TGTGCCAGCAGCTTAGATCAGACAGGGGTGGACTATGGCTACACCTTC; CDR3: CASSLDQTGVDYGYTF; size: few; D: TRBD1; J: TRBJ1-2; V: TRBV11-2
DNA: TGTGCCAGCAACTCGGGGGCGGGGGCCTACGAGCAGTACTTC; CDR3: CASNSGAGAYEQYF; size: few; D: -; J: TRBJ2-7; V: TRBV9
DNA: TGTGCCAGCAGTCCGAACCCAGGGTTGGGGGGAGATACGCAGTATTTT; CDR3: CASSPNPGLGGDTQYF; size: -; D: -; J: TRBJ2-3; V: TRBV2
DNA: TGTGCCAGCAGTACCCCGGGACAGGGCTACGAGCAGTACTTC; CDR3: CASSTPGQGYEQYF; size: -; D: TRBD1; J: TRBJ2-7; V: TRBV12-3/TRBV12-4
DNA: TGTGCCAGCAGCCATCGAGGCCGGGATTCTGATGGCTACACCTTC; CDR3: CASSHRGRDSDGYTF; size: -; D: -; J: TRBJ1-2; V: TRBV4-2
DNA: TGCAGTGCTAACCCGGGATTTTACGAGCAGTACTTC; CDR3: CSANPGFYEQYF; size: -; D: -; J: TRBJ2-7; V: TRBV20-1
DNA: TGTGCCAGCGCTCGGGCACCTACTAGGGGCGGGGAGCTGTTTTTT; CDR3: CASARAPTRGGELFF; size: -; D: -; J: TRBJ2-2; V: TRBV7-9
DNA: TGTGCCAGCAGTTCTCTAGCGGCCCCCCAGGAGCAGTACTTC; CDR3: CASSSLAAPQEQYF; size: -; D: TRBD2; J: TRBJ2-7; V: TRBV27
DNA: TGTGCCAGCAGCGAGGGGGTTAGCGGGATGAGCTCCTACAATGAGCAGTTCTTC; CDR3: CASSEGVSGMSSYNEQFF; size: -; D: TRBD2; J: TRBJ2-1; V: TRBV9
DNA: TGTGCCAGCAGCTTGTCCCCTGCCTACAATGAGCAGTTCTTC; CDR3: CASSLSPAYNEQFF; size: -; D: -; J: TRBJ2-1; V: TRBV7-2
DNA: TGTGCCAGCCGCCAGTCACCAGGGATTAATCAGCCCCAGCATTTT; CDR3: CASRQSPGINQPQHF; size: -; D: -; J: TRBJ1-5; V: TRBV2
DNA: TGTGCCAGCAGCCCGACTGGGGAAGGGGCCAACGTCCTGACTTTC; CDR3: CASSPTGEGANVLTF; size: -; D: -; J: TRBJ2-6; V: TRBV6-6
DNA: TGCAGTGCTATGGCGGGAGGGAGGCACAGATACGCGTATTTT; CDR3: CSAMAGGRHRYAYF; size: few; D: TRBD2; J: TRBJ2-3; V: TRBV20-1
DNA: TGTGCCAGCAGTTTAAATAGCGGGAGTGCAGAGACCCAGTACTTC; CDR3: CASSLNSGSAETQYF; size: -; D: TRBD2; J: TRBJ2-5; V: TRBV12-3/TRBV12-4
DNA: TGTGCCAGCTCACCGGTAATAGCGGGAGTAGAGACCCAGTACTTC; CDR3: CASSPVIAGVETQYF; size: few; D: TRBD2; J: TRBJ2-5; V: TRBV18
DNA: TGCGCCAGCAGCGCCACCGGGACACAAGAGACCCAGTACTTC; CDR3: CASSATGTQETQYF; size: -; D: -; J: TRBJ2-5; V: TRBV5-1
DNA: TGTGCCAGCAGTTTGCACACAGGGAGGACTGAAGCTTTCTTT; CDR3: CASSLHTGRTEAFF; size: -; D: -; J: TRBJ1-1; V: TRBV27
DNA: TGTGCCAGCAGTTTCACCGGGACTAGCGGGAGTAGCGAGCAGTACTTC; CDR3: CASSFTGTSGSSEQYF; size: -; D: TRBD2; J: TRBJ2-7; V: TRBV27
DNA: TGTGCCAGCTGTCGGGACTCCCTGGCGGAGACCCAGTACTTC; CDR3: CASCRDSLAETQYF; size: few; D: -; J: TRBJ2-5; V: TRBV7-9
DNA: TGCAGTGCCCCCTTGGGGGGGCTCACTGAAGCTTTCTTT; CDR3: CSAPLGGLTEAFF; size: -; D: -; J: TRBJ1-1; V: TRBV20-1
DNA: TGTGCCAGCAGCCCAGCGAGTCCCAGATACGCGTATTTT; CDR3: CASSPASPRYAYF; size: -; D: -; J: TRBJ2-3; V: TRBV25-1
DNA: TGTGCCAGCAGTCCGACTAGCGGGAGGTCCGGGTACGAGCAGTACTTC; CDR3: CASSPTSGRSGYEQYF; size: few; D: TRBD2; J: TRBJ2-7; V: TRBV4-2
DNA: TGTGCCAGCAGTCAATTTACAGGGGGTGGGTACGAGCAGTACTTC; CDR3: CASSQFTGGGYEQYF; size: -; D: TRBD1; J: TRBJ2-7; V: TRBV6-1
DNA: TGTGCCAGCAGTTACGCGACAGGGAGTGCTGGCTACACCTTC; CDR3: CASSYATGSAGYTF; size: few; D: TRBD1; J: TRBJ1-2; V: TRBV6-5
DNA: TGCAGCGTTGAAGGTCCAGGACTAGCGGAGCTCAACAATGAGCAGTTCTTC; CDR3: CSVEGPGLAELNNEQFF; size: -; D: TRBD2; J: TRBJ2-1; V: TRBV29-1
DNA: TGTGCCAGCAGCTCGGTTTCTAGCGGGAGGTTCCATACGCAGTATTTT; CDR3: CASSSVSSGRFHTQYF; size: -; D: TRBD2; J: TRBJ2-3; V: TRBV5-4